One and the same sample provided the 3 T cell receptor beta chains below, sequenced in a study of blood T cell repertoires in COVID-19. TCRdb keeps only in-frame clones here, not all; method: immunoSEQ multiplex PCR. The sample lists 120,000 or so clones, about four fifths occurring once. Input material: peripheral blood. The receptors shown here come from a man aged 70-80 years with acute or convalescent COVID-19.

The V and J genes are TRBV27 and TRBJ2-7; D is possibly TRBD1 (6 bases). Germline-derived CDR1 and CDR2 are MNHEY and SMNVEV (reference sequence). The V gene lost 0 bases and the J gene lost 1 base, with 19 bases spanning the gap. The CDR3 is made up of 18 amino acids. Written as DNA, the CDR3 is TGTGCCAGCAGTTTATCGAGGGGGACCGCCACATCTTCCTACGAGCAGTACTTC. Residues: CASSLSRGTATSSYEQYF.

This clone was detected a few times. The chain has TRBV7-9 and TRBJ1-2; D is uncertain. The CDR3 sequence is 15 residues long. Trimming left V 1 base short and J 1 base short, with 10 bases between. Germline assignment: CDR1 SEHNR and CDR2 FQNEAQ (reference sequence). DNA of the CDR3: TGTGCCAGCAGCTTAGAAGTGGCAAATAACTATGGCTACACCTTC. It is translated as CASSLEVANNYGYTF.

The rearrangement links TRBV7-3 to TRBJ1-2; D might be TRBD1 (5 bases). Trimming stripped 11 bases from V and 2 bases from J, with 15 bases between. This CDR3 region has 13 residues. Germline assignment: CDR1 SGHTA and CDR2 FQGTGA. CDR3 nucleotide sequence: TGTGCCTTACGGCGGGGGACGAACTATGGCTACACCTTC. It is translated as CALRRGTNYGYTF.